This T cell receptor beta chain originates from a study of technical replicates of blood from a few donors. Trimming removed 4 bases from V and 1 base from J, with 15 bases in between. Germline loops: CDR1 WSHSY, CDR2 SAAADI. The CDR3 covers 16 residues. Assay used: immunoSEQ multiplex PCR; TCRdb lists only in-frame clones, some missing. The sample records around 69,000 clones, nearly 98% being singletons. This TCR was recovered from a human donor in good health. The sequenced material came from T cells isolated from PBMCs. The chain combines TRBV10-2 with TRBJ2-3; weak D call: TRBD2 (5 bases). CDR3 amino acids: CASSVSLIGGTDTQYF. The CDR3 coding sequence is TGCGCCAGCAGTGTGTCTTTAATCGGGGGCACAGATACGCAGTATTTT.